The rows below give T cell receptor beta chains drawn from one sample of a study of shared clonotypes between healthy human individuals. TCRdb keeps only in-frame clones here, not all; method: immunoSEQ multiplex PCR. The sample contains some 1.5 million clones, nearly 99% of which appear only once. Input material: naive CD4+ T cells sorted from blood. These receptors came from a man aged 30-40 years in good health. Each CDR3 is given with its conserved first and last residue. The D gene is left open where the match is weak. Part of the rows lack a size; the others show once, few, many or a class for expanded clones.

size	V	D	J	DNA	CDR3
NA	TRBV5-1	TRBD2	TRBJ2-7	TGCGCCAGCAGCTTGCTAGCGGGAGACATTTACGAGCAGTACTTC	CASSLLAGDIYEQYF
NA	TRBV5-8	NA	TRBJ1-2	TGTGCCAGCAGCTTATGGGGTGGGGACTATGGCTACACCTTC	CASSLWGGDYGYTF
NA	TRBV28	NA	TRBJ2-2	TGTGCCAGCAGTTTAAACAGGGGAGGCACCGGGGAGCTGTTTTTT	CASSLNRGGTGELFF
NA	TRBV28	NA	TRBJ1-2	TGTGCCAGCAGTTTACCCCCCCCGGGACAACTCTATGGCTACACCTTC	CASSLPPPGQLYGYTF
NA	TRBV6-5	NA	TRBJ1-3	TGTGCCAGCAGTCAATCCAGGACAGCAGGAAACACCATATATTTT	CASSQSRTAGNTIYF
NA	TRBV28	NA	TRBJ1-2	TGTGCCAGCAATCGGGGCACCTATGGCTACACCTTC	CASNRGTYGYTF
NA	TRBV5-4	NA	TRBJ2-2	TGTGCCAGCAGCCTCGAATTTAGCAGCGGGGAGCTGTTTTTT	CASSLEFSSGELFF
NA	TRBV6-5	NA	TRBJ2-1	TGTGCCAGCAGTTATTTGGGAGGGGGTGTCGGCAATGAGCAGTTCTTC	CASSYLGGGVGNEQFF
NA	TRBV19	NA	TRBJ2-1	TGTGCCAGTAGTATAGAAAACGGAGGTGAGCAGTTCTTC	CASSIENGGEQFF
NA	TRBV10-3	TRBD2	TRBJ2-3	TGTGCCATCAGTACCTTGGGAAGGGGTAGGAGCGGGAGAGGATCAGATACGCAGTATTTT	CAISTLGRGRSGRGSDTQYF
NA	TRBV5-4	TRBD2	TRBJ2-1	TGTGCCAGCAGCTCCGGACTAGCGGGAGGAATGGGTGAGCAGTTCTTC	CASSSGLAGGMGEQFF
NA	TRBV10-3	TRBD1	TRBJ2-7	TGTGCCACCTACGGGACAGGGATCCACGAGCAGTACTTC	CATYGTGIHEQYF
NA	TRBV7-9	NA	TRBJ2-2	TGTGCCAGCAGCTTTGGTCGCGAGGCCGGGGAGCTGTTTTTT	CASSFGREAGELFF
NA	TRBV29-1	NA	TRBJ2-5	TGCAGAGTCTGGGACCCCAATGAGACCCAGTACTTC	CRVWDPNETQYF
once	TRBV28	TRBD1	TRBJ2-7	TGTGCCAGCAGTGAGACAGGGTTGTACTTC	CASSETGLYF
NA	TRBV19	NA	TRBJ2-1	TGTGCCAGTAGTATTTGGGGGAGCGCCGGCAATGAGCAGTTCTTC	CASSIWGSAGNEQFF
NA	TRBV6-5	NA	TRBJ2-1	TGTGCCAGCAGCAAAAGCGGAGGCGAAGAGCAGTTCTTC	CASSKSGGEEQFF
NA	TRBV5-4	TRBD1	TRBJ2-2	TGTGCCAGCAGCTTGGGACCGACAGGGGCCACCGGGGAGCTGTTTTTT	CASSLGPTGATGELFF
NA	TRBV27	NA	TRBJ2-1	TGTGCCAGCAGTCGTTTTGCCCTAGGGCCGGGCGATGAGCAGTTCTTC	CASSRFALGPGDEQFF
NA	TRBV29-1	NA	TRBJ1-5	TGCAGCGTTGGAATCGATAGCAATCAGCCCCAGCATTTT	CSVGIDSNQPQHF
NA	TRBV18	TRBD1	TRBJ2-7	TGTGCCAGCTCACCAGGGACAGGGGGCGAATACGAGCAGTACTTC	CASSPGTGGEYEQYF
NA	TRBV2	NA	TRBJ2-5	TGTGCCAGCAGTCTGACTCGAGAAGAGACCCAGTACTTC	CASSLTREETQYF
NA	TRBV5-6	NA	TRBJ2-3	TGTGCCAGCAGCTTGGCCGGGGCAGATACGCAGTATTTT	CASSLAGADTQYF
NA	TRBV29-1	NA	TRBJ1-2	TGCAGCGCCTTATTTGGCGTGGATGGCTACACCTTC	CSALFGVDGYTF
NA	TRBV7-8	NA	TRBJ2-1	TGTGCCAGCGCGAGGGGGGAGACATCCTACAATGAGCAGTTCTTC	CASARGETSYNEQFF
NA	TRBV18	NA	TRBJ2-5	TGTGCCAGCTCACCACTGGGACAAGAGACCCAGTACTTC	CASSPLGQETQYF
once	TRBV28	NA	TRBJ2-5	TGTGCCAGCAGTCCCGGACAGCTTCAAGAGACCCAGTACTTC	CASSPGQLQETQYF
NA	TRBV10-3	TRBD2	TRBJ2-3	TGTGCCATCAGTGAGTCTGCGGGAGGTTTGGGTGCAGATACGCAGTATTTT	CAISESAGGLGADTQYF
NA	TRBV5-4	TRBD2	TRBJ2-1	TGTGCCAGCAGTATGACAGTGGTAGCGGGCGACAATGAGCAGTTCTTC	CASSMTVVAGDNEQFF
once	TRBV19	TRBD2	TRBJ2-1	TGTGCCAGCGGACTAGCGGTTAACAATGAGCAGTTCTTC	CASGLAVNNEQFF
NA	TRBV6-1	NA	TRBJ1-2	TGTGCCAGCAGTGAAACGAGGGGCTATGGCTACACCTTC	CASSETRGYGYTF
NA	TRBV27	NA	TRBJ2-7	TGTGCCAGCAGTCTGACCGGGACTGACTTTTACGAGCAGTACTTC	CASSLTGTDFYEQYF
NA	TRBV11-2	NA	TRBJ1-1	TGTGCCAGCAGCGCCTGGACGGCCATGAACACTGAAGCTTTCTTT	CASSAWTAMNTEAFF
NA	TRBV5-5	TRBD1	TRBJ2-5	TGTGCCAGCAGCCTAGGGACAGTTAGCCAAGAGACCCAGTACTTC	CASSLGTVSQETQYF
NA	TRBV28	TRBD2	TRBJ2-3	TGTGCCAGCAGGCCCGGACTAGCGAGCACAGATACGCAGTATTTT	CASRPGLASTDTQYF
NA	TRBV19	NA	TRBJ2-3	TGTGCCAGTAGCGTGACAGCACATGGGGACACAGATACGCAGTATTTT	CASSVTAHGDTDTQYF
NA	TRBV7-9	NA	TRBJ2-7	TGTGCCAGCAGCTCCATAAAGGCGGGCCAATCCTACGAGCAGTACTTC	CASSSIKAGQSYEQYF
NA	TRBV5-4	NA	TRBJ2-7	TGTGCCAGCAGCTCCCCACGACTGGGGAAGTACGAGCAGTACTTC	CASSSPRLGKYEQYF
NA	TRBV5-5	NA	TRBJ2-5	TGTGCCAGCAGCTTATTCAGGGGGAGGGATCAAGAGACCCAGTACTTC	CASSLFRGRDQETQYF
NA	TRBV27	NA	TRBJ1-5	TGTGCCAGCAGTCGCCTTAGCAATCAGCCCCAGCATTTT	CASSRLSNQPQHF
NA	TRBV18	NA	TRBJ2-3	TGTGCCAGCTCACCACTCGGGCCACCTAGCACAGATACGCAGTATTTT	CASSPLGPPSTDTQYF
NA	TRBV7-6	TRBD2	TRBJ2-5	TGTGCCAGCAGCCCCCTAGCGGGAGCCATTCAAGAGACCCAGTACTTC	CASSPLAGAIQETQYF